Sequencing of this T cell receptor (beta chain) was carried out in a study of CD8 T cells in ankylosing spondylitis. Regarding the study as a whole: Prior work had noted some motif variants in reactive arthritis blood and synovial fluid. A TCR beta motif made of about eight highly homologous variants seemed typical of ankylosing spondylitis blood. The study looked at matched synovial fluid samples from ankylosing spondylitis patients. Disease-linked clones were reported to be significantly enriched there.

From the 5' RACE reads, TCRdb called clonotypes with MiXCR, one entry per CDR3 protein. The table has about 160,000 distinct CDR3 sequences, around 20% seen once. V shed 6 bases and J 3 bases; nucleotides not matched to a gene: 8. Germline values: CDR1 SNHLY, CDR2 FYNNEI. The CDR3 is made up of 14 amino acids. This clonotype was seen ten or more times. What it recognizes is unknown. The clonotype was recovered from a male donor with ankylosing spondylitis or in good health (not recorded which). Sequencing used blood, either unsorted or a sorted T cell fraction (not recorded which). The chain joins TRBV2 to TRBJ2-7, with TRBD1 matching over 7 bases. The CDR3 nucleotides are TGTGCCAGCAGGAAATTAGACAGGGACTACGAGCAGTACTTC. As protein: CASRKLDRDYEQYF. Full variable domain (remainder filled in from reference TRBV2 and TRBJ2-7): EPEVTQTPSHQVTQMGQEVILRCVPISNHLYFYWYRQILGQKVEFLVSFYNNEISEKSEIFDDQFSVERPDGSNFTLKIRSTKLEDSAMYFCASRKLDRDYEQYFGPGTRLTVT.